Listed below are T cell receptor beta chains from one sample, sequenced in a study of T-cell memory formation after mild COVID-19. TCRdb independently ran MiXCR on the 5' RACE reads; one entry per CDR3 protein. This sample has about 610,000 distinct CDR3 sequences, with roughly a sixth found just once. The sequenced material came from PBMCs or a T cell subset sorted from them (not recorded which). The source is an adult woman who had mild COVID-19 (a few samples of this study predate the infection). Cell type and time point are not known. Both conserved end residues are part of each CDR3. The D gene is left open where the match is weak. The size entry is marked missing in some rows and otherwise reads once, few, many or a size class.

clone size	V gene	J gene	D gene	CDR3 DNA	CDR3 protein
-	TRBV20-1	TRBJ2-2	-	TGCAGTGCTAACGCCGGGACTGGGCTCACCGGGGAGCTGTTTTTT	CSANAGTGLTGELFF
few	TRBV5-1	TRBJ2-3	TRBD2	TGCGCCAGCAGCACTGGGACTAGCGGGGGCCAGCAGTATTTT	CASSTGTSGGQQYF
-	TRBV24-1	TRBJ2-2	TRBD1	TGTGCCACCAGTGACCCGGGACAGGGGGATCACGGGGAGCTGTTTTTT	CATSDPGQGDHGELFF
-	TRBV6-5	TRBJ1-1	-	TGTGCCAGCAGTTACTCGATGACAAATGAAGCTTTCTTT	CASSYSMTNEAFF
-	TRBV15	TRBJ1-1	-	TGTGCCACCAGCAGAGATCGTGGGGGGCAGAACACTGAAGCTTTCTTT	CATSRDRGGQNTEAFF
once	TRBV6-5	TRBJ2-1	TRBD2	TGTGCTGCCGGGGGGAGGTCCTACAATGAGCAGTTCTTC	CAAGGRSYNEQFF
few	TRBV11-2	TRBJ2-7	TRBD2	TGTGCCAGCAGCCTATCCGGTTGGAGCGGGACGACCTACGAGCAGTACTTC	CASSLSGWSGTTYEQYF
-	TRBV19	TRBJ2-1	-	TGTGCCAGTAGTCTTCTAAGGGCTAAATCCTACAATGAGCAGTTCTTC	CASSLLRAKSYNEQFF
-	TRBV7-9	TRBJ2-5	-	TGTGCCAGCAGCTTAAGGGGGCGGGAGCCGCGAGAGACCCAGTACTTC	CASSLRGREPRETQYF
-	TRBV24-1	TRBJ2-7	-	TGTGCCACCAGTGATTCTCAGTCCAGCTCCTACGAGCAGTACTTC	CATSDSQSSSYEQYF
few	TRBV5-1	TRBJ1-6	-	TGCGCCAGCAGCTTACTGGGGGCAGGTAATTCACCCCTCCACTTT	CASSLLGAGNSPLHF
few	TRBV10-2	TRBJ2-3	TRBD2	TGCGCCAGCAGTGCATACGCGGGGGGCACAGATACGCAGTATTTT	CASSAYAGGTDTQYF
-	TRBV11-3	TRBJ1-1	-	TGTGCCAGCAGTCTAGGGGGGATGAACACTGAAGCTTTCTTT	CASSLGGMNTEAFF
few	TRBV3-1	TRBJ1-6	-	TGTGCCAGCAGCCACCGCCGGACGTTGTATAATTCACCCCTCCACTTT	CASSHRRTLYNSPLHF
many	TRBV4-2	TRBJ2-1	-	TGTGCCAGCAGCCAAGGAAAAAGCGATGAGCAGTTCTTC	CASSQGKSDEQFF
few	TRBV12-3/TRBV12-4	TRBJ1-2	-	TGTGCCAGCAGTTTCAGGTGGTCCCGTTATGGCTACACCTTC	CASSFRWSRYGYTF
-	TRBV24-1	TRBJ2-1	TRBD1	TGTGCCACCAGTGTGATCGACAGGGGGCTCAATGAGCAGTTCTTC	CATSVIDRGLNEQFF
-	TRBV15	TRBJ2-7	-	TGTGCCACCAGCAGAGAGAGTTACTACGAGCAGTACTTC	CATSRESYYEQYF
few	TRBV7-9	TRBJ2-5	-	TGTGCCAGCAGCTCTAGCTATGAGACCCAGTACTTC	CASSSSYETQYF
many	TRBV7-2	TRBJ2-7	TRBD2	TGTGCCAGCAGCCCAGGACTAGCGGGACTCTACGAGCAGTACTTC	CASSPGLAGLYEQYF
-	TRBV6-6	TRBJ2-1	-	TGTGCCAGCAGTCTAGGACTGAAAGCCTACAATGAGCAGTTCTTC	CASSLGLKAYNEQFF
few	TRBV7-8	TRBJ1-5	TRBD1	TGTGCCAGCAGCTCACGGCGACAGGGACGTAATCAGCCCCAGCATTTT	CASSSRRQGRNQPQHF
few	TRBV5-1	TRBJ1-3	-	TGCGCCAGCAGCTGGACATCTCAGGGTCCCCGCTCTGGAAACACCATATATTTT	CASSWTSQGPRSGNTIYF
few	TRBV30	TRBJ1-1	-	TGTGCCTGGAGTGTAGGTATTGCTGGGGGCGTGTTAGCTTTCTTT	CAWSVGIAGGVLAFF
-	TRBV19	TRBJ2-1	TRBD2	TGTGCCAGTAGTTCTCCCGGGATAGCGGGGGTTATGTACAATGAGCAGTTCTTC	CASSSPGIAGVMYNEQFF
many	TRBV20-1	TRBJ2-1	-	TGCAGTGCTGGGACTGGCTCCTACAATGAGCAGTTCTTC	CSAGTGSYNEQFF
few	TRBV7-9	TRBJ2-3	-	TGTGCCAGCAGCTGGTCCTCGGAAGGCACAGATACGCAGTATTTT	CASSWSSEGTDTQYF
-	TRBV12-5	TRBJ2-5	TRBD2	TGTGCTAGTGGTTTGTCGGCGGGGGTCCAAGAGACCCAGTACTTC	CASGLSAGVQETQYF
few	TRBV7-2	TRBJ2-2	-	TGTGCCAGCAGCTTAGCTACTAGCCCCGGGGAGCTGTTTTTT	CASSLATSPGELFF
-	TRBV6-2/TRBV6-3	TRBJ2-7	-	TGTGCCAGCAGTTACTCGACCTTTGGGGCAGCCAAATTTTACGAGCAGTACTTC	CASSYSTFGAAKFYEQYF
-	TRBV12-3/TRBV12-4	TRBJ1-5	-	TGTGCCAGCAGTGATCAGGTCCGGCCCCAGCATTTT	CASSDQVRPQHF
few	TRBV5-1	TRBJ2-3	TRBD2	TGCGCCAGCAGCTCGGGAGGGGTGGCAGATACGCAGTATTTT	CASSSGGVADTQYF
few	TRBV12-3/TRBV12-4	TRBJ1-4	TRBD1	TGTGCCAGCAGTTTACATCGACAGGGAGAAGGAAAACTGTTTTTT	CASSLHRQGEGKLFF
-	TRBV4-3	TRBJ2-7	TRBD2	TGCGCCAGCAGCCAAGCGGCGGGAGCCTACGAGCAGTACTTC	CASSQAAGAYEQYF
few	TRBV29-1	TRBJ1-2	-	TGCAGCGTTGAAGCCCCGGGAGAAATGAATGGCTACACCTTC	CSVEAPGEMNGYTF
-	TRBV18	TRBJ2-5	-	TGTGCCAGCTCACCACAGAGGGGAGAGACCCAGTACTTC	CASSPQRGETQYF
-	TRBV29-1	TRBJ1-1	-	TGCAGCGTTGACCGTGCCTCAGGGATGGAAGCTTTCTTT	CSVDRASGMEAFF
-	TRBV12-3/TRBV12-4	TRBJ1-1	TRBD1	TGTGCCAGCAGTTTCGACAGGGCGAACACTGAAGCTTTCTTT	CASSFDRANTEAFF
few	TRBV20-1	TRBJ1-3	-	TGCAGTGCTAGAGTCTGGGACATCTCTGGAAACACCATATATTTT	CSARVWDISGNTIYF
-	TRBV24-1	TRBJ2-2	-	TGTGCCACCAGTGACTTGACCGATACCGGGGAGCTGTTTTTT	CATSDLTDTGELFF
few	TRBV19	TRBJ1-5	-	TGTGCCAGTACCAATTCTGGCGGAGGGCCGTGGAGCAATCAGCCCCAGCATTTT	CASTNSGGGPWSNQPQHF
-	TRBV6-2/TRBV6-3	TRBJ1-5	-	TGTGCCAGCAGCCCTGACGGGACCCGAGGGAGGCCCCAGCATTTT	CASSPDGTRGRPQHF
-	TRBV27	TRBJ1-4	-	TGTGCCAGCAGTTTTAGGGGCGGCGAAAAACTGTTTTTT	CASSFRGGEKLFF
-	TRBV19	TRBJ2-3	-	TGTGCCAGTAGTATAGCCTGGGGGCCAACCAGCACAGATACGCAGTATTTT	CASSIAWGPTSTDTQYF
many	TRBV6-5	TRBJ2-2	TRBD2	TGTGCCAGCAGCTACGGACTAGCCAAGAACACCGGGGAGCTGTTTTTT	CASSYGLAKNTGELFF
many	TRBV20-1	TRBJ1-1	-	TGCAGTGTATTCTTACCGGAACAGTTGAACACTGAAGCTTTCTTT	CSVFLPEQLNTEAFF
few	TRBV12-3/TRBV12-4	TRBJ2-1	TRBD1	TGTGCCAGCGGGGACAGCTACAATGAGCAGTTCTTC	CASGDSYNEQFF
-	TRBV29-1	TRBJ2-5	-	TGCAGCGTTCTCCTAGAAGGTGATGTGGGAGAGACCCAGTACTTC	CSVLLEGDVGETQYF
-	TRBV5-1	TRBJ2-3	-	TGCGCCAGCAGCTTGGTCCAGGTCACAGATACGCAGTATTTT	CASSLVQVTDTQYF
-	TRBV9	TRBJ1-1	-	TGTGCCAGCAGCGCAAGGGACGGCTACACTGAAGCTTTCTTT	CASSARDGYTEAFF
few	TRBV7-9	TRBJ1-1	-	TGTGCCAGCGGGGACACTGAAGCTTTCTTT	CASGDTEAFF
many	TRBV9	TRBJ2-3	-	TGTGCCAGCAGCTTACAATCCCTGTCCACAGATACGCAGTATTTT	CASSLQSLSTDTQYF
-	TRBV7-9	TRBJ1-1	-	TGTGCCAGCAGCTGGGCAGGTGGTAGGGACACTGAAGCTTTCTTT	CASSWAGGRDTEAFF
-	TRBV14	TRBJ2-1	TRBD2	TGTGCCAGCAGCCCTGCCGGGCCTAGCGGGCTCTACAATGAGCAGTTCTTC	CASSPAGPSGLYNEQFF
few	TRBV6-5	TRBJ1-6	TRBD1	TGTGCCAGCAGTCGGAGCGTGGGACAGGGGAGCTCCTATAATTCACCCCTCCACTTT	CASSRSVGQGSSYNSPLHF